This T cell receptor beta chain was sequenced during a study of T cell responses to AZD1222 COVID-19 vaccine. Overall study results and limits: The span of vaccine-associated CD4 TCRs extended across spike, with dominance at 160-218 and 743-854.

In the case of this clone: What it recognizes is unknown.

Sequencing used immunoSEQ multiplex PCR; TCRdb keeps in-frame clones, though not all of them. The table includes some 72,000 clones, 92% detected once. Trimming removed 1 base at V and 7 bases at J, with 16 bases between. There are 16 residues in the CDR3. The germline V gene encodes CDR1 MNHEY and CDR2 SVGAGI. The chain carries TRBV6-5 and TRBJ1-4; D is possibly TRBD1 (6 bases). Source: peripheral blood, taken on day 0 of MenACWY control vaccination. The TCR sequence derives from an adult in good health. This CDR3 reads CASSYWRGSGVEKLFF. Written as DNA, the CDR3 is TGTGCCAGCAGTTACTGGCGGGGTTCAGGGGTTGAAAAACTGTTTTTT.